A single sample gave rise to the 32 T cell receptor beta chains below, sequenced in a study of OX40 agonist ivuxolimab in advanced cancers. Data came from immunoSEQ multiplex PCR; TCRdb stores just in-frame clones and leaves some out. Of some 19,000 clones detected, 70% to 90% appear once; the ten largest clones hold around a fifth. The material was CD4+ or CD8+ T cells sorted from blood, obtained in a trial of the OX40 agonist ivuxolimab. These receptors were collected from an adult with an advanced solid tumor such as melanoma, head and neck, liver or kidney cancer.

This chain connects TRBV6-1 to TRBJ2-1; 7 bases agree with TRBD2. The CDR3 is 16 residues long. The V gene's germline CDR1 is MNHNS and CDR2 SASEGT. The trim removed 0 bases at V and 1 base at J, leaving 3 bases unmatched. This chain's CDR3 is CASSEAGLSSYNEQFF. The CDR3 DNA sequence: TGTGCCAGCAGTGAAGCGGGACTATCATCCTACAATGAGCAGTTCTTC.

The chain has TRBV4-2 and TRBJ2-7; D possibly matches TRBD1 or TRBD2 (6 bases each). This CDR3 spans 16 amino acids. The V gene's germline CDR1 is LGHNA and CDR2 YNFKEQ. V lost 0 bases, J lost 0 bases, and 12 bases lay in between. The CDR3 DNA sequence: TGTGCCAGCAGCCAAGATGGTTCGGGGGCCTCCTACGAGCAGTACTTC. Amino acids: CASSQDGSGASYEQYF.

The chain combines TRBV27 with TRBJ2-4; D is unresolved. The germline V gene encodes CDR1 MNHEY and CDR2 SMNVEV (reference sequence). V was pared by 10 bases and J by 0 bases, with 10 bases between. The CDR3 sequence is 13 residues long. This chain's CDR3 is CATAILAKNIQYF. As DNA, the CDR3 is TGTGCCACCGCCATTCTAGCCAAAAACATTCAGTACTTC.

J is TRBJ2-7 and V is TRBV10-3; weak D call: TRBD1 (6 bases). This CDR3 is 13 amino acids long. V was pared by 8 bases and J by 5 bases, with 16 bases between. Germline CDR1 and CDR2: ENHRY and SYGVKD. The CDR3 DNA is TGTGCCATCCGGTGGGACACTGAGAACGAGCAGTACTTC. As protein: CAIRWDTENEQYF.

In its sample, this clone was seen a few times. V is TRBV29-1 and J is TRBJ2-7, with 7 bases identical to TRBD1. V was clipped by 7 bases and J by 1 base; unmatched bases: 10. The CDR3 loop spans 14 amino acids. Germline V gene data show CDR1 as SQVTM and CDR2 as ANQGSEA. The CDR3 loop reads CSGAGTADSYEQYF. The CDR3 DNA follows: TGCAGCGGGGCCGGGACAGCGGATTCCTACGAGCAGTACTTC.

The gene calls are TRBV20-1 and TRBJ2-7, with 8 bases identical to TRBD2. Germline CDR1 is DFQATT and CDR2 is SNEGSKA (reference sequence). V trimming: 6 bases; J trimming: 6 bases; junction bases outside the gene matches: 4. This CDR3 contains 11 residues. CDR3: CSAPGGVEQYF. The CDR3 DNA reads TGCAGTGCCCCGGGGGGGGTCGAGCAGTACTTC.

This chain joins TRBV27 and TRBJ2-1; TRBD2 matches at 10 bases. The V segment lost 4 bases and the J segment 10 bases; nucleotides outside the gene matches: 7. Germline V gene sequence: CDR1 MNHEY, CDR2 SMNVEV (reference sequence). The CDR3 covers 14 residues. CDR3 in amino acids: CASSWASGSREQFF. The DNA of the CDR3 is TGTGCCAGCAGTTGGGCTAGCGGGAGTCGAGAGCAGTTCTTC.

The chain joins TRBV6-6 to TRBJ2-7; no definite D call. Germline V CDR1 and CDR2: MNHNY, SVGAGI (reference sequence). The CDR3 spans 12 residues. V was cut by 2 bases and J by 3 bases, with 5 bases left in between. For the CDR3, the DNA is TGTGCCAGCAGTTACCCGGGCTACGAGCAGTACTTC. Protein product: CASSYPGYEQYF.

The chain recombines TRBV5-6 with TRBJ2-1, with D possibly being TRBD2 (5 bases). Per the germline V gene, CDR1 is SGHDT and CDR2 is YYEEEE. V lost 0 bases and J lost 6, with 10 bases in between. The length of the CDR3 is 14 residues. CDR3 in DNA: TGTGCCAGCAGCTTGGTATTTGAGGGCAATGAGCAGTTCTTC. As protein: CASSLVFEGNEQFF.

The V gene is TRBV2, the J gene TRBJ2-7, with unresolved D. Trimming shortened V by 4 bases and J by 0 bases, and 7 bases separated the two germline ends. Germline V lookup: CDR1 SNHLY, CDR2 FYNNEI. This CDR3 is 13 amino acids long. The CDR3 DNA is TGTGCCAGCAGTGTTAGGAACTCCTACGAGCAGTACTTC. This translates into CASSVRNSYEQYF.

V gene TRBV7-9 combines with J gene TRBJ1-2; 8 bases align to TRBD1. Germline CDR1 reads SEHNR; CDR2 reads FQNEAQ (reference sequence). The ends lost 1 base at V and 7 bases at J; junction bases unmatched: 8. The CDR3 is 15 residues long. The CDR3 bases are TGTGCCAGCAGCTTAGGGAACAGGGGGTTCGCTGGCTACACCTTC. Protein: CASSLGNRGFAGYTF.

This clone was detected only once. This chain uses TRBV9 with TRBJ2-4; 8 bases map to TRBD2. CDR3 length equals 14 residues. Per the germline V gene, CDR1 is SGDLS and CDR2 is YYNGEE. V shed 0 bases and J 12 bases; nucleotides not matched to a gene: 8. For the CDR3, the DNA is TGTGCCAGCAGCGTAGACGGGGGGGCCGAAAATCAGTACTTC. Translated, it gives CASSVDGGAENQYF.

V usage is TRBV27 and J usage is TRBJ2-1; tentatively, D is TRBD1 or TRBD2 (6 bases each). This CDR3 contains 12 residues. Germline V CDR1 and CDR2: MNHEY, SMNVEV (reference sequence). The V and J ends lost 5 bases and 8 bases respectively, with 10 bases between them. The CDR3 sequence is CASSPRGDEQFF. DNA for the CDR3: TGTGCCAGCAGTCCAAGGGGGGATGAGCAGTTCTTC.

The V call is TRBV27, the J call TRBJ2-5, with no clear D. Germline loops: CDR1 MNHEY, CDR2 SMNVEV (reference sequence). The CDR3 length is 16 residues. Deletions cut 5 bases from V and 5 bases from J, with 21 bases between. For the CDR3, the DNA is TGTGCCAGCAGTCGAAGGCTAGATGAATTGGGGGAGACCCAGTACTTC. It translates to CASSRRLDELGETQYF.

The rearrangement links TRBV29-1 to TRBJ2-3, with D possibly matching TRBD1 (5 bases). Germline CDR1 and CDR2: SQVTM and ANQGSEA. V shed 7 bases and J shed 6 bases, with 14 bases lying between them. This CDR3 has 12 amino acids. The CDR3 nucleotides are TGCAGCGCTCCGGACAATACGGATACGCAGTATTTT. The encoded protein is CSAPDNTDTQYF.

Only a few counts were recorded for this clone. This chain connects TRBV6-5 to TRBJ1-1; D remains unclear. Germline V gene lookup returns CDR1 MNHEY and CDR2 SVGAGI. CDR3 length: 10 amino acids. V was trimmed by 6 bases and J by 1 base, leaving 0 bases between them. CDR3 loop: CASRNTEAFF. DNA of the CDR3: TGTGCCAGCAGGAACACTGAAGCTTTCTTT.

The V call is TRBV10-2, the J call TRBJ2-5, with D tentatively TRBD1 or TRBD2 (5 bases each). The germline V gene encodes CDR1 WSHSY and CDR2 SAAADI. CDR3 length: 14 amino acids. Trimming left V 10 bases short and J 7 bases short, with 22 bases between. The CDR3 loop reads CATGEGNSRGTQYF. The CDR3 region has the DNA TGCGCCACCGGCGAGGGGAATAGCCGAGGGACCCAGTACTTC.

The count of this clone is one. This rearrangement joins TRBV7-9 to TRBJ2-7; 12 positions match TRBD1. This CDR3 is 17 amino acids long. Germline V gene sequence: CDR1 SEHNR, CDR2 FQNEAQ (reference sequence). Losses at the gene ends were 4 bases for V and 4 bases for J; bases not matched to a gene: 11. CDR3 sequence: CASSSGPGQGAPYEQYF. For the CDR3, the DNA is TGTGCCAGCAGCTCGGGACCGGGACAGGGGGCGCCTTACGAGCAGTACTTC.

This clone was seen a single time. The rearrangement links TRBV7-2 to TRBJ1-2; a weak D match, TRBD1 (6 bases). V lost 2 bases to trimming and J lost 0 bases, with 13 bases between them. Germline CDR1 reads SGHTA; CDR2 reads FQGNSA. There are 16 residues in the CDR3. This chain's CDR3 is CASSLPRGGPNYGYTF. Here the CDR3 DNA reads TGTGCCAGCAGCTTACCCCGGGGGGGGCCTAACTATGGCTACACCTTC.

This chain connects TRBV2 to TRBJ2-3, with D unresolved. V was trimmed by 10 bases and J by 2 bases, leaving 10 bases between them. CDR1 is SNHLY and CDR2 is FYNNEI in the germline V gene. The CDR3 extends over 12 amino acids. Written as DNA, the CDR3 is TGTGCCACCCGCTACAACACAGATACGCAGTATTTT. Protein: CATRYNTDTQYF.

V gene TRBV1 combines with J gene TRBJ2-1; TRBD2, the table's D call, lacks a check against the DNA. TRBV1 is a pseudogene. The CDR3 covers 14 residues. The CDR3 DNA reads as TGCACCAGCAGCCGGGCTAGCGGGAACTATGAGCAGTTCTTC. Amino acid sequence: CTSSRASGNYEQFF.

This clone has just one count. This rearrangement joins TRBV7-2 to TRBJ2-7, with 7 bases that match TRBD1. With 2 bases clipped from V and 3 bases from J, the junction kept 7 bases outside the gene matches. Germline V gene sequence: CDR1 SGHTA, CDR2 FQGNSA. This CDR3 contains 15 residues. The CDR3 sequence is CASSLLGDSSYEQYF. The CDR3, as DNA: TGTGCCAGCAGCTTACTCGGGGACAGCAGCTACGAGCAGTACTTC.

This sequence joins TRBV29-1 and TRBJ1-2; 7 nucleotides line up with TRBD1. V was clipped by 4 bases and J by 4 bases; unmatched bases: 3. The germline V gene encodes CDR1 SQVTM and CDR2 ANQGSEA. The CDR3 has 12 amino acids. CDR3 region: CSVVGDSYGYTF. The CDR3 DNA follows: TGCAGCGTTGTTGGGGACAGCTATGGCTACACCTTC.

This clone has only one observation. The chain has TRBV4-2 and TRBJ2-3; TRBD2 matches at 9 bases. The CDR3 contains 17 residues. Unmatched junction bases numbered 11, after V lost 4 bases and J lost 3 bases. Germline V gene sequence: CDR1 LGHNA, CDR2 YNFKEQ. The CDR3 coding sequence is TGTGCCAGCAGCCTGTCGGCTAGCGGGGTTCTTACAGATACGCAGTATTTT. Residues: CASSLSASGVLTDTQYF.

This clone was found once. This rearrangement joins TRBV5-8 to TRBJ2-7; D unresolved. Trimming removed 1 base from V and 3 bases from J, with 8 bases in between. CDR3 size: 13 residues. The germline CDR1 and CDR2 sequences are SGHTS and YDEGEE. This chain's CDR3 is CASSLKGSYEQYF. The CDR3 bases are TGTGCCAGCAGCTTGAAGGGCAGCTACGAGCAGTACTTC.

V gene TRBV6-5 combines with J gene TRBJ2-1, with a tentative D call TRBD1 (6 bases). The ends were cut back, 5 bases at V and 8 bases at J, with 10 bases in the middle. The CDR3 has 12 amino acids. CDR1 is MNHEY and CDR2 is SVGAGI in the germline V gene. CDR3 DNA: TGTGCCAGCAGTGGGCACAGGGATGAGCAGTTCTTC. This encodes CASSGHRDEQFF.

This sequence joins TRBV11-1 and TRBJ2-7, with a weak D call TRBD1 (5 bases). The ends were cut back, 2 bases at V and 3 bases at J, with 8 bases in the middle. Germline values: CDR1 SGHAT, CDR2 FQDESV (reference sequence). The CDR3 is 13 residues long. CDR3 sequence: CASSLSQGYEQYF. The DNA of the CDR3 is TGTGCCAGCAGCTTATCTCAGGGCTACGAGCAGTACTTC.

For the CDR3, the DNA is TGTGCCTGGGGACAAAGTGAGCAGTACTTC. Its translation: CAWGQSEQYF. The J gene is TRBJ2-7, the V gene TRBV30, with a possible D match to TRBD1 (5 bases). Trimming removed 5 bases at V and 7 bases at J, with 9 bases between. Germline CDR1 is GTSNPN and CDR2 is SVGIG (reference sequence). The CDR3 totals 10 residues.

The rearrangement joins TRBV10-2 to TRBJ2-7; D may be TRBD1 (5 bases). The CDR3 is made up of 13 amino acids. V shed 2 bases and J shed 2 bases, with 7 bases lying between them. Per germline, CDR1 WSHSY and CDR2 SAAADI. The CDR3 here is CASSETGAYEQYF. The CDR3 nucleotides are TGCGCCAGCAGTGAGACAGGAGCCTACGAGCAGTACTTC.

This rearrangement joins TRBV4-1 to TRBJ1-5; D not certain. Between the trimmed V and J ends, which lost 3 bases and 9 bases, there was a span of 27 bases. CDR1 and CDR2 (germline): MGHRA, YSYEKL. This CDR3 comprises 18 residues. For the CDR3, the DNA is TGCGCCAGCAGCCAGCTGGCGGCCCCCTCTAAAGGGAACCGGCCCCAGCATTTT. Amino acid sequence: CASSQLAAPSKGNRPQHF.

This clone was found a few times. This chain links TRBV11-2 with TRBJ2-5, with D possibly matching TRBD2 (5 bases). The CDR3 runs to 14 residues. Deletions cut 1 base from V and 5 bases from J, with 11 bases between. Germline lookup yields CDR1 SGHAT and CDR2 FQNNGV. The CDR3: CASSLVMEAETQYF. CDR3 in DNA: TGTGCCAGCAGCTTAGTCATGGAGGCGGAGACCCAGTACTTC. Complete variable domain (other parts from reference TRBV11-2 and TRBJ2-5): EAGVAQSPRYKIIEKRQSVAFWCNPISGHATLYWYQQILGQGPKLLIQFQNNGVVDDSQLPKDRFSAERLKGVDSTLKIQPAKLEDSAVYLCASSLVMEAETQYFGPGTRLLVL.

As for this clone: Other DNA sequences in this sample translate to the same CDR3. The J gene is TRBJ2-7, the V gene TRBV6-1; 9 bases line up with TRBD1. J gave up 2 bases and V 5 bases, and 4 bases lay outside the gene matches. The CDR3 consists of 14 residues. The germline gives CDR1 MNHNS, CDR2 SASEGT. CDR3 in amino acids: CASSTGGDTYEQYF. CDR3 nucleotides: TGTGCCAGCAGTACAGGGGGCGATACCTACGAGCAGTACTTC.